The 10 T cell receptor beta chains reported below all come from one sample, sequenced in a study of T cells after yellow fever vaccination. TCRdb itself ran the 5' RACE reads through MiXCR, one entry per CDR3 protein. Among some 150,000 distinct CDR3 sequences listed, approximately 10% were seen once. The sequenced sample was CD8+ T cells sorted from PBMCs, obtained 15 days after the yellow fever booster vaccination. These receptors were collected from a man aged 18 to 29 who received the YFV17D yellow fever vaccine.

This clonotype showed up just a few times. This chain joins TRBV6-1 and TRBJ2-1; 12 bases are a match to TRBD1. With V trimmed by 7 bases and J by 7 bases, 5 bases remained unmatched. The CDR3 loop spans 14 amino acids. Per the germline V gene, CDR1 is MNHNS and CDR2 is SASEGT. CDR3 in DNA: TGTGCCAGCACAGGGACAGGGGGCGTAAATGAGCAGTTCTTC. Protein: CASTGTGGVNEQFF.

This clonotype was counted many times. The rearrangement links TRBV29-1 to TRBJ2-2; D may be TRBD1 (5 bases). The CDR3 contains 12 residues. Germline loops: CDR1 SQVTM, CDR2 ANQGSEA. The V end lost 4 bases, the J end lost 6 bases, and 9 bases lay between the germline ends. CDR3 coding DNA: TGCAGCGTTGGACAGCCGGCCGGGGAGCTGTTTTTT. This sequence encodes CSVGQPAGELFF.

The chain recombines TRBV7-9 with TRBJ2-2; a weak D match, TRBD1 (5 bases). The CDR3 length is 13 residues. V gave up 8 bases and J gave up 3 bases, with 10 bases separating them. CDR1 is SEHNR, CDR2 FQNEAQ, per germline (reference sequence). CDR3 region: CASRQGYTGELFF. Written as DNA, the CDR3 is TGTGCCAGCCGGCAGGGCTACACCGGGGAGCTGTTTTTT.

The V gene is TRBV2, the J gene TRBJ2-7, with D possibly TRBD2 on 6 matching bases. The germline gives CDR1 SNHLY, CDR2 FYNNEI. The CDR3 is 14 amino acids. Trimming took 5 bases from V and 2 from J, leaving 13 bases between them. The CDR3 sequence: CASSPRGGAYEQYV. Here the CDR3 DNA reads TGTGCCAGCAGTCCACGGGGCGGGGCCTACGAGCAGTACGTC.

The CDR3 nucleotides read TGTGCCAGCAGCTTTTTACCAGGGGAAACCGGGGAGCTGTTTTTT. This codes for CASSFLPGETGELFF. The chain couples TRBV7-2 to TRBJ2-2, with D tentatively TRBD1 (6 bases). V shed 3 bases and J shed 5 bases, with 13 bases lying between them. Germline loops: CDR1 SGHTA, CDR2 FQGNSA. The CDR3 sequence is 15 residues long.

Only a few counts were recorded for this clonotype. The J gene is TRBJ1-5, the V gene TRBV12-3 or TRBV12-4, with 10 bases lining up with TRBD1. The CDR3 length is 14 residues. Trimming at V came to 5 bases and at J to 7 bases, leaving 5 bases not matched to a gene. The CDR3 sequence is CASSPDRGLQPQHF. The CDR3 DNA sequence: TGTGCCAGCAGTCCGGACAGGGGGTTGCAGCCCCAGCATTTT.

This chain joins TRBV10-2 and TRBJ2-1; D might be TRBD1 or TRBD2, each matching 7 bases. Germline V gene sequence: CDR1 WSHSY, CDR2 SAAADI. V lost 5 bases to trimming and J lost 7 bases, with 21 bases between them. CDR3 size: 16 residues. The CDR3 nucleotides read TGCGCCAGCAGTTCCCCTGACTCAGGGGGAGGGAATGAGCAGTTCTTC. Translating gives CASSSPDSGGGNEQFF.

V is TRBV15 and J is TRBJ2-7; 9 positions match TRBD1. The CDR3 runs 14 residues. Germline V lookup: CDR1 LNHNV, CDR2 YYDKDF (reference sequence). With 5 bases clipped from V and 2 bases from J, the junction kept 4 bases outside the gene matches. This chain's CDR3 is CATSVGQGAYEQYF. The CDR3 nucleotides are TGTGCCACCAGCGTGGGACAGGGAGCCTACGAGCAGTACTTC.

This clonotype has just a few counts. The chain carries TRBV4-1 and TRBJ1-5, with TRBD1 as a possible D gene (5 bases). With 0 bases removed from V and 4 bases from J, the gap between germline ends came to 10 bases. The CDR3 runs to 15 residues. Germline V gene sequence: CDR1 MGHRA, CDR2 YSYEKL. CDR3 sequence: CASSQEGAVNQPQHF. Here the CDR3 DNA reads TGCGCCAGCAGCCAAGAAGGGGCGGTAAATCAGCCCCAGCATTTT.

This clonotype has only a few counts. The rearrangement uses TRBV7-9 and TRBJ2-5; the D is unclear. CDR3 length equals 13 residues. Per the germline V gene, CDR1 is SEHNR and CDR2 is FQNEAQ (reference sequence). Trimming pared 3 bases from V and 0 bases from J, leaving 5 bases between. The CDR3: CASSFPDQETQYF. In nucleotides, the CDR3 is TGTGCCAGCAGCTTCCCCGACCAAGAGACCCAGTACTTC.